The T cell receptor beta chain described here comes from a study of T cells in Graves' hyperthyroidism and ophthalmopathy. Study-level points and caveats: Among thyroid clonotypes expanded above 0.001, most also appeared in blood.

This CDR3 spans 13 amino acids. CDR1 is MGHRA and CDR2 is YSYEKL in the germline V gene. V shed 4 bases and J shed 2 bases, with 9 bases lying between them. Researchers amplified the TCR beta CDR3 regions from RNA transcripts. Using the HTBI primer set, a first-round RT-PCR was run on the TCR CDR3. TCRdb called the multiplex PCR reads again in MiXCR, with one record for every CDR3 protein. The table includes about 570,000 distinct CDR3 sequences, about 43% detected once. This clonotype was recorded many times. Its antigen is not known. This clonotype was obtained from an adult woman with Graves' disease, either hyperthyroidism or ophthalmopathy (not recorded which). Specimen: peripheral blood or thyroid tissue (not recorded which). The V call is TRBV4-1, the J call TRBJ2-7; weak D call: TRBD1 (6 bases). In nucleotides, the CDR3 is TGCGCCAGCAGCCGCAGGGGAACCTACGAGCAGTACTTC. The encoded protein is CASSRRGTYEQYF.